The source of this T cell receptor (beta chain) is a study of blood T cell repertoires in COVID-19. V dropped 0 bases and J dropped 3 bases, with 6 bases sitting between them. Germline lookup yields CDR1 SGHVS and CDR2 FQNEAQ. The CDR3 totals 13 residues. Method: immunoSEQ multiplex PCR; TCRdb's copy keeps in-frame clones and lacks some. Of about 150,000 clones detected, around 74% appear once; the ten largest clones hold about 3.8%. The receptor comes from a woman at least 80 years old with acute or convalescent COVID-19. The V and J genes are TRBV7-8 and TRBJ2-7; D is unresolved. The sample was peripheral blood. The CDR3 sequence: CASSLAALYEQYF. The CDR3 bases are TGTGCCAGCAGCTTAGCGGCCCTCTACGAGCAGTACTTC.